Given below is one T cell receptor beta chain in context. What it binds is not known. Per germline, CDR1 SGDLS and CDR2 YYNGEE. The ends lost 9 bases at V and 6 bases at J; junction bases unmatched: 11. This CDR3 region has 14 residues. The data belong to a study of blood T cells in healthy people across ages. General study points: CMV status of donors was unknown, possibly confounding expanded clonotype changes.

The second PCR ran about 7 to 12 cycles with a sample-barcoded 5' primer and J-beta primers. Each sample yielded at least 2.5 million CDR3-containing paired-end reads. TCRdb reanalysed the 5' RACE reads using MiXCR and keeps one entry per CDR3 protein. Of about 1.8 million distinct CDR3 sequences in the sample, roughly 50% are singletons; the top ten hold over 2%. This sequence joins TRBV9 and TRBJ2-3; the match to TRBD2 covers 9 bases. The TCR sequence derives from a middle-aged woman in good health. Sequencing used blood. CDR3 residues: CATSRTSEFDTQYF. In nucleotides, the CDR3 is TGTGCCACCTCACGGACTAGCGAGTTCGATACGCAGTATTTT.